The TCR beta chain under discussion was sequenced for a study of CXCR4 blockade with PD-1 therapy in pancreatic cancer (dated by TCRdb to the late 2010s). General notes on the study: The study combined multiplex immunohistochemistry and TCRbeta immunosequencing of resected pancreatic ductal adenocarcinoma with ex vivo slice culture testing PD-1 and CXCR4 blockade. To assess intratumoral heterogeneity, two geographically distinct regions from each of roughly six tumors were TCR-sequenced.

As regards this clone: Its antigen has not been determined. No base quality values were provided; no much bigger clone lies one nucleotide off.

V is trimmed back by 4 bases and J by 4 bases, and the junction contains 0 bases that no gene match accounts for. CDR1 and CDR2 (SGHDN, FVKESK) derive from the germline V gene. The CDR3, cysteine through phenylalanine, is 12 amino acids long. Of the read, only the CDR3 DNA is kept; its 36 bases are in frame from base 1. The archived tumor blocks were obtained from patients to whom no neoadjuvant therapy had been administered before resection. For the preserved-tissue arm, the study drew on over 29 surgical resection samples taken from 20 to 25 pancreatic ductal adenocarcinoma patients who had not been treated previously. DNA for the resection arm was extracted from ten 5-micron curls of FFPE tumor lying next to the multiplex immunohistochemistry slide. Study-wide conclusions, independent of this receptor: Tumors had clonal expansion, with a mean productive clonality of around 0.15 compared with over 0.045 in healthy blood, yet clonality showed no correlation with survival. Because only TCRbeta chains were sequenced, true antigen-specificity overlap among convergent dominant clones remained unconfirmed while awaiting paired alpha-beta single-cell sequencing. A strong correlation was found between the frequency of an amino acid clone and the number of distinct nucleotide rearrangements encoding that clone, which suggests convergent selection driven by common tumor antigens.

The immunoSEQ Assay at Adaptive Biotechnologies was used to immunosequence TCRbeta CDR3 regions from the extracted DNA. In the original analysis: To quantify the absolute abundance of each unique TCRbeta CDR3, sequences were collapsed and filtered. Clonality was calculated as 1 minus Pielou's evenness, using only productive in-frame rearrangements. Regional overlap tracked the top 100 nucleotide rearrangements across paired samples, with Morisita index comparing paired versus unrelated samples. The immunoSEQ Rearrangement Details tool was used to assess whether nucleotide rearrangements converged onto identical amino acid sequences. TCRdb provides this immuneACCESS table in a form limited to in-frame rearrangements. Some clones are lacking; in checked studies, under half of them reflect an unresolved V gene, and why the rest are absent is not known. D and trimming were read from the DNA, whereas the V and J calls and clone size are those reported in that table. The sample table contains about 8,100 clones; only one count was recorded for about 59% of them. The top ten clones comprise approximately 7% of the sample.

The source material was tumor tissue. This chain joins TRBV14 to TRBJ1-1, with 7 bases matching TRBD1. This clonotype was sampled from a human donor with pancreatic ductal adenocarcinoma. The CDR3 in this case is CASSRQGTEAFF. In nucleotides, the sequence is TGTGCCAGCAGCCGACAGGGCACTGAAGCTTTCTTT.